The clone carrying this TCR beta chain has at least ten counts. The target antigen is unknown. This entry belongs to a study of early T cells in non-severe SARS-CoV-2 infection. At the level of the study: The input, bulk RNA from unsorted whole blood, was sequenced, and chains were unpaired. Broader study findings: There was a bias toward anti-spike CD8 responses in VDJdb matching, which missed private and CD4 specificities.

Researchers tagged individual cDNA molecules with unique molecular identifiers. TCRdb reanalysed the 5' RACE reads using MiXCR and keeps one entry per CDR3 protein. There are fewer than 30,000 distinct CDR3 sequences in the sample; about 4.5% occur only once, and around a sixth lies in the top ten. This CDR3 has 14 amino acids. CDR1 and CDR2 (germline): LNHNV, YYDKDF (reference sequence). The junction had 4 bases not matched to a gene; V was cut back by 0 bases and J by 8 bases. The source is an adult who was a healthcare worker with PCR-confirmed SARS-CoV-2 infection or an uninfected control (not recorded which). The chain links TRBV15 to TRBJ2-1, with 7 bases matching TRBD2. What was sequenced was whole blood. The CDR3 DNA reads TGTGCCACCAGCAGAGATGGGGCGGGGGATGAGCAGTTCTTC. This encodes CATSRDGAGDEQFF.